This T cell receptor beta chain was sequenced in a study of T-cell reconstitution after alpha-beta-depleted transplantation in children. This clonotype has just a few counts. V was shortened by 0 bases and J by 4 bases, with 10 bases between the two germline ends. From germline, CDR1 is LNHNV and CDR2 YYDKDF (reference sequence). This CDR3 spans 16 amino acids. As it was prepared, the TCRbeta library received unique molecular identifiers. Each CDR3 protein is one row after TCRdb ran MiXCR on the PCR reads. The top ten hold around 10% of the sample, which has a few hundred thousand distinct CDR3 sequences, almost 10% seen once.

The clonotype originates from a human donor who donated a stem cell graft to a child with SCID. The chain carries TRBV15 and TRBJ2-6, with D maybe TRBD1 (5 bases). Specimen: PBMCs from the stem cell graft donor, collected from the stem cell graft. The CDR3 nucleotides are TGTGCCACCAGCAGAGATGGGGCAGCCGGGGCCAACGTCCTGACTTTC. Protein: CATSRDGAAGANVLTF.